The entry that follows covers one T cell receptor beta chain sequence. This normal breast sample came from a site 2-4 cm away from the tumor. Sufficient DNA from normal breast often required about 85-330 mg tissue. Each sample had two DNA replicates, roughly 0.48 ug blood or around 1.5 ug tissue. Only in-frame clones appear in the TCRdb table, and some are missing; sequencing was by immunoSEQ multiplex PCR. The sample yields under 8,000 clones, over 65% seen once. V lost 6 bases and J lost 8, with 10 bases in between. The CDR3 runs to 12 residues. The germline gives CDR1 WSHSY, CDR2 SAAADI. The sample is drawn from a study of early stage breast cancer tumors. At the level of the study: Average read coverage per sample was around 10-fold.

The receptor was isolated from a person aged 35 to 50 with breast cancer. The chain uses TRBV10-2 and TRBJ1-4; D ambiguous. The sample consisted of normal breast tissue next to the tumor. CDR3 amino acids: CASRGSGEKLFF. The CDR3 DNA reads as TGCGCCAGCAGAGGGAGTGGGGAAAAACTGTTTTTT.